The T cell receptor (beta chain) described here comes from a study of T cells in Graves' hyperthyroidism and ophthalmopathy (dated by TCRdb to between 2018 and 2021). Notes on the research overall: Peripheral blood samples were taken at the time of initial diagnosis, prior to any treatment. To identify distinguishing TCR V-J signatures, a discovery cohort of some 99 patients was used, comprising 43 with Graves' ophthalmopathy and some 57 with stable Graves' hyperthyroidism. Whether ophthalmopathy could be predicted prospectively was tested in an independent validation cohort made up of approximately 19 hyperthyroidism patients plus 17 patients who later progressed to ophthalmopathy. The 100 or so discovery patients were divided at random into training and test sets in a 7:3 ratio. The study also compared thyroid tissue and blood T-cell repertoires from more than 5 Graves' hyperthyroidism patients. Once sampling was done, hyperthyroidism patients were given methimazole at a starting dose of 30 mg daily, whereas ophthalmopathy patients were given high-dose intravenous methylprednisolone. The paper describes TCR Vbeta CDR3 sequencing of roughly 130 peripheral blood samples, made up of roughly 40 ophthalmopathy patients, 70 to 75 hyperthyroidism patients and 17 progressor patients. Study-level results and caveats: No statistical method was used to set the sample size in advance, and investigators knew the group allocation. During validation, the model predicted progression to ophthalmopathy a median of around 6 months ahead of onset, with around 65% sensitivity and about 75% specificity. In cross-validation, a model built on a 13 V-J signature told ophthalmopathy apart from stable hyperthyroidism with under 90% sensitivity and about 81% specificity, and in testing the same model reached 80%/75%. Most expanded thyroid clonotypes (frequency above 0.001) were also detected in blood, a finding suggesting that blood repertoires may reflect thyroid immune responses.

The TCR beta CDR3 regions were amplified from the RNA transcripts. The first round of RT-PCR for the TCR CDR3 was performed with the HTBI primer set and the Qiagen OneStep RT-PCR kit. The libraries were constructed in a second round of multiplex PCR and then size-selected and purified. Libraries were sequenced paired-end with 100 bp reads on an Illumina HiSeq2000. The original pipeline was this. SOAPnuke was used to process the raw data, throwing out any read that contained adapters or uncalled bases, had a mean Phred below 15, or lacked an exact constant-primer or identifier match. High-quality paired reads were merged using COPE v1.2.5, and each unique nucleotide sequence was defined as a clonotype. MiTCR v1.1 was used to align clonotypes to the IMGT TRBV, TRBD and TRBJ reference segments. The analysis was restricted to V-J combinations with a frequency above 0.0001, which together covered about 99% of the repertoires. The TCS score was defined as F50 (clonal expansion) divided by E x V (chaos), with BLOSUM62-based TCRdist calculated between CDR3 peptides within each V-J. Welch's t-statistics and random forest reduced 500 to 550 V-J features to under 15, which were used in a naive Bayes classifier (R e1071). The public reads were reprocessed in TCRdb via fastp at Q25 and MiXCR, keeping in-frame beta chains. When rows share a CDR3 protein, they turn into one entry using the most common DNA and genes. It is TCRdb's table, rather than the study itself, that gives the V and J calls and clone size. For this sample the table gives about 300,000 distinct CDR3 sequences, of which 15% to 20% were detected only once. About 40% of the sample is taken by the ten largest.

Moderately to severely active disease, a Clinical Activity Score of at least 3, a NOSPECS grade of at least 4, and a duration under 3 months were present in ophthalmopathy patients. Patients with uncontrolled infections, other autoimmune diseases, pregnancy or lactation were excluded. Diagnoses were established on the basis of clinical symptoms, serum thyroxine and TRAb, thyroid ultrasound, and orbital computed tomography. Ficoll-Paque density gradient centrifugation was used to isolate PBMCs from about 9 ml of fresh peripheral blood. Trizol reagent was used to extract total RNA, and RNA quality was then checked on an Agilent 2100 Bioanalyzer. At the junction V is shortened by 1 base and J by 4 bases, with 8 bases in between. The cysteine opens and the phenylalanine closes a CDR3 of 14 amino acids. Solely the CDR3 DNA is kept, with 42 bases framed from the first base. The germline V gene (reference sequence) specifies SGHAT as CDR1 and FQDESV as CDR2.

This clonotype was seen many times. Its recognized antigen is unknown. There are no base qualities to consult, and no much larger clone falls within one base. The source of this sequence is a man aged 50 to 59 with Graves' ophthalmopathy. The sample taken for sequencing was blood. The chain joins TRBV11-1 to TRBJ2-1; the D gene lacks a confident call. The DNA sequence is TGTGCCAGCAGCTTAGGACGGCCGTACAATGAGCAGTTCTTC. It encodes CASSLGRPYNEQFF.